This TCR beta chain was obtained from a study of cytomegalovirus exposure and HLA in healthy donors. The study ran its PCR with 60 Vbeta and 13 Jbeta primers. Profiling relied on immunoSEQ multiplex PCR, and the TCRdb table lists in-frame clones only, not all of them. The sample includes under 200,000 clones, 80% of them seen just once. The CDR3 spans 13 residues. Germline loops: CDR1 SGDLS, CDR2 YYNGEE. The V segment lost 4 bases and the J segment 8 bases; nucleotides outside the gene matches: 6. Sequences were obtained from PBMCs. The sequence came from a woman in her forties or fifties in good health and CMV-seropositive. The chain joins TRBV9 to TRBJ2-4; 7 bases fit TRBD2. CDR3 DNA sequence: TGTGCCAGCAGCCAAGCGGGGTGGGACATTCAGTACTTC. Protein sequence: CASSQAGWDIQYF.